These T cell receptor beta chains were read from a single sample in a study of cytomegalovirus exposure and HLA in healthy donors. Clones were read by immunoSEQ multiplex PCR, and TCRdb kept only the in-frame ones, dropping some. The repertoire consists of 95,000 to 100,000 clones, with roughly four fifths occurring once and the leading ten covering roughly 7.7%. What was sequenced was PBMCs. These receptors were collected from a human donor in good health. CDR3s include the opening cysteine and the closing phenylalanine or tryptophan. Fields, in order: V gene, clone size, D gene, J gene, CDR3 protein, CDR3 DNA. D genes are given only for firm matches. Clone size, where shown, is once, few, many, or a class for clones that have expanded.

TRBV2	.	.	TRBJ2-5	CASSTAGTSQETQYF	TGTGCCAGCAGTACCGCCGGGACTTCGCAAGAGACCCAGTACTTC
TRBV29-1	.	TRBD1	TRBJ2-2	CSAGTGSTGELFF	TGCAGCGCCGGGACAGGGTCAACCGGGGAGCTGTTTTTT
TRBV6-6	.	.	TRBJ1-5	CASSYSIEPNQPQHF	TGTGCCAGCAGTTACTCGATAGAACCAAATCAGCCCCAGCATTTT
TRBV5-4	.	.	TRBJ1-3	CASSYKLFRETGNTIYF	TGTGCCAGCAGCTACAAACTTTTCAGGGAAACTGGAAACACCATATATTTT
TRBV27	.	TRBD1	TRBJ2-7	CASSPLTGYGLSYEQYF	TGTGCCAGCAGTCCCCTGACAGGGTATGGACTTTCCTACGAGCAGTACTTC
TRBV11-2	.	.	TRBJ2-3	CASSLDGRYADTQYF	TGTGCCAGCAGCTTAGATGGGAGGTATGCGGATACGCAGTATTTT
TRBV4-3	.	.	TRBJ2-7	CASSQDPKVGRSGEQYF	TGCGCCAGCAGCCAAGATCCGAAGGTGGGCAGGTCGGGGGAGCAGTACTTC
TRBV7-9	.	TRBD2	TRBJ2-3	CASSVGLAVSRDTQYF	TGTGCCAGCAGTGTAGGACTAGCGGTTAGTAGGGATACGCAGTATTTT
TRBV7-2	.	TRBD1	TRBJ2-7	CASSSRRQGAGYEQYF	TGTGCCAGCAGCTCGCGAAGACAGGGGGCTGGATACGAGCAGTACTTC
TRBV9	.	TRBD1	TRBJ1-2	CASSVAFGQGGNYGYTF	TGTGCCAGCAGCGTAGCTTTCGGACAGGGAGGGAACTATGGCTACACCTTC
TRBV5-6	.	TRBD1	TRBJ2-2	CASSPRTGFRNTGELFF	TGTGCCAGCAGCCCTAGGACAGGGTTTAGGAACACCGGGGAGCTGTTTTTT
TRBV5-4	few	.	TRBJ2-3	CASSLSSYTQYF	TGTGCCAGCAGCTTGTCGAGCTATACGCAGTATTTT
TRBV6-1	.	.	TRBJ1-2	CASSETGGGYTF	TGTGCCAGCAGTGAAACGGGGGGAGGCTACACCTTC
TRBV5-1	.	TRBD1	TRBJ2-1	CASSQTPGQGLHEQFF	TGCGCCAGCAGCCAAACTCCGGGACAGGGGCTCCATGAGCAGTTCTTC
TRBV19	once	TRBD1	TRBJ1-2	CASRSGTGAHYGYTF	TGTGCCAGTAGGTCCGGGACAGGGGCCCACTATGGCTACACCTTC
TRBV2	.	.	TRBJ2-7	CASSDGWSSYEQYF	TGTGCCAGCAGTGACGGCTGGAGCTCCTACGAGCAGTACTTC
TRBV11-2	few	TRBD1	TRBJ2-7	CASSLVFRGRWYEQYF	TGTGCCAGCAGCTTAGTATTTAGGGGGCGCTGGTACGAGCAGTACTTC
TRBV7-6	.	TRBD2	TRBJ2-1	CASSRQPDGGANEQFF	TGTGCCAGCAGTCGGCAGCCTGACGGGGGGGCAAATGAGCAGTTCTTC
TRBV10-1	.	TRBD2	TRBJ2-1	CASRNFPKRGGAFSEQFF	TGCGCCAGCAGGAACTTCCCAAAGCGGGGGGGCGCTTTTAGTGAGCAGTTCTTC
TRBV7-2	once	.	TRBJ2-7	CASSHSPGTGPYEQYF	TGTGCCAGCAGCCATAGCCCCGGGACTGGACCCTACGAGCAGTACTTC
TRBV21-1	.	.	TRBJ1-4	CASSKAGQRHEKLFF	TGTGCCAGCAGCAAAGCGGGACAGCGGCATGAAAAACTGTTTTTT
TRBV7-9	.	.	TRBJ1-2	CASSRGQLLDYGYTF	TGTGCCAGCAGCCGTGGACAGTTACTAGACTATGGCTACACCTTC
TRBV19	.	.	TRBJ1-5	CAISRSSNQPQHF	TGTGCCATTTCAAGGAGTAGCAATCAGCCCCAGCATTTT
TRBV5-4	.	TRBD2	TRBJ2-1	CASSLDVAGGYNEQFF	TGTGCCAGCAGCTTGGATGTAGCGGGAGGATACAATGAGCAGTTCTTC
TRBV7-8	.	.	TRBJ1-5	CASSSYARPQHF	TGTGCCAGCAGCTCCTACGCCCGGCCCCAGCATTTT
TRBV9	.	TRBD1	TRBJ1-4	CASSVEQGFAEKLFF	TGTGCCAGCAGCGTCGAACAGGGGTTCGCGGAAAAACTGTTTTTT